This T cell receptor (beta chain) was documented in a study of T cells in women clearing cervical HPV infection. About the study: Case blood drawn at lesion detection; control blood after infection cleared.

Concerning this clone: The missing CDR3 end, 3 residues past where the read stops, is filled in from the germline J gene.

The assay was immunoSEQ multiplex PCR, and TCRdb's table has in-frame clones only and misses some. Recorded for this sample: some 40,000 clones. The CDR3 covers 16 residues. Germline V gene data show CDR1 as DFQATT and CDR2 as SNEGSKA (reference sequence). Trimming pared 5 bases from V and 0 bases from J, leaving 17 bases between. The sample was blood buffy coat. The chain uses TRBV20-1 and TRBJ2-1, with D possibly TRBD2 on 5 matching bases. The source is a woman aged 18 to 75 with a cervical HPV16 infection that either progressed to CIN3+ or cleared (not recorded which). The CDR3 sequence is CSALNFLLGSYNEQFF. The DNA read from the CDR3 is TGCAGTGCTTTAAATTTCCTACTAGGCTCCTACAATGAG.